Described below is a single T cell receptor beta chain sequence and its context. The antigen remains unidentified. Looked up from germline, CDR1 is MNHNS and CDR2 is SASEGT. The CDR3 is 14 residues long. V lost 4 bases and J lost 3, with 9 bases in between. The assay was immunoSEQ multiplex PCR, and TCRdb's table has in-frame clones only and misses some. The profile covers approximately 1.5 million clones, with approximately 98% appearing a single time and less than 0.55% taken by the ten largest. The sample comes from a study of shared clonotypes between healthy human individuals. Study in general: CD4 naive and memory got three plates each, CD8 naive two, CD8 memory one.

Whole-study results and caveats: Clonotype sharing among donors was expected to depend on sequencing depth. Sampling covered blood only; tissue repertoires likely differ. Naive subsets usually exceeded memory subsets in estimated richness.

The sequenced sample consisted of naive CD4+ T cells sorted from blood. The subset denotes: CD45RA+ positively selected. The chain links TRBV6-1 to TRBJ2-2; D is unclear. The source is a man aged 30-40 years in good health. CDR3 coding DNA: TGTGCCAGCAGTGGGCCCTACGACACCGGGGAGCTGTTTTTT. Encoded protein: CASSGPYDTGELFF.